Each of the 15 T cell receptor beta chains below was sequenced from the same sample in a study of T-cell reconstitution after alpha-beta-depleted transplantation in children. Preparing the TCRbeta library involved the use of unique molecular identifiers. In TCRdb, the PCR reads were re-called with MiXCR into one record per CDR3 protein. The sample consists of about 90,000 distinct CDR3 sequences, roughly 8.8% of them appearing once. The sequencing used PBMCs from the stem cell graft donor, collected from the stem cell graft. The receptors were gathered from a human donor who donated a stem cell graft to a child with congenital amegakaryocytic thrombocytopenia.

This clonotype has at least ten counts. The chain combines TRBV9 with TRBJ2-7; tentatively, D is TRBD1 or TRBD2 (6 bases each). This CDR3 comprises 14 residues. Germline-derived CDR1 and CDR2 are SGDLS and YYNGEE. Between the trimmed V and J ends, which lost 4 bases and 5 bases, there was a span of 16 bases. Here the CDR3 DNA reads TGTGCCAGCAGCTCTAGGGGGGAGCAAAACGAGCAGTACTTC. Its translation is CASSSRGEQNEQYF. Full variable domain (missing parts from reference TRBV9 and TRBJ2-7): DSGVTQTPKHLITATGQRVTLRCSPRSGDLSVYWYQQSLDQGLQFLIQYYNGEERAKGNILERFSAQQFPDLHSELNLSSLELGDSALYFCASSSRGEQNEQYFGPGTRLTVT.

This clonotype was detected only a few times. The CDR3 loop is CASSEGQGGFNEQFF. The CDR3 region has the DNA TGCGCCAGCAGCGAGGGACAGGGGGGATTCAATGAGCAGTTCTTC. The chain links TRBV5-1 to TRBJ2-1; TRBD1 aligns across 11 bases. The CDR3 has 15 residues. Germline V CDR1 and CDR2: SGHRS, YFSETQ. V trimming: 4 bases; J trimming: 6 bases; junction bases outside the gene matches: 6. The entire variable domain, with the rest obtained from reference TRBV5-1 and TRBJ2-1, is as follows: KAGVTQTPRYLIKTRGQQVTLSCSPISGHRSVSWYQQTPGQGLQFLFEYFSETQRNKGNFPGRFSGRQFSNSRSEMNVSTLELGDSALYLCASSEGQGGFNEQFFGPGTRLTVL.

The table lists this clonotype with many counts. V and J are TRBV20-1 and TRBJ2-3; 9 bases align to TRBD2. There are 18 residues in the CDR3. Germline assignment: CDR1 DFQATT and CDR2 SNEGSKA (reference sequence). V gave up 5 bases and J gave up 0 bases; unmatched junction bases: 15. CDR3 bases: TGCAGTGCTCTTCCCCAGGTAGCGGGGGCAATAAGCACAGATACGCAGTATTTT. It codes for CSALPQVAGAISTDTQYF.

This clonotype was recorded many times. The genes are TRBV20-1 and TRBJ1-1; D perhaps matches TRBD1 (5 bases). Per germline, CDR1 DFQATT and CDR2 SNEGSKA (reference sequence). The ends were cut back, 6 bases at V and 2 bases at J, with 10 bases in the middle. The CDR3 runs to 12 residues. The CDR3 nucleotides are TGCAGTGCCAAGACAGCCAACACTGAAGCTTTCTTT. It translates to CSAKTANTEAFF.

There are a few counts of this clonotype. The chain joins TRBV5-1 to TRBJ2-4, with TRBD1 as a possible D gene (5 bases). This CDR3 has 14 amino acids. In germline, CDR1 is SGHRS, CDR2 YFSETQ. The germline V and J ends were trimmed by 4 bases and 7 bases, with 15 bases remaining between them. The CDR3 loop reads CASSPTPGFNIQYF. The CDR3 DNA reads TGCGCCAGCAGCCCAACCCCAGGGTTCAACATTCAGTACTTC.

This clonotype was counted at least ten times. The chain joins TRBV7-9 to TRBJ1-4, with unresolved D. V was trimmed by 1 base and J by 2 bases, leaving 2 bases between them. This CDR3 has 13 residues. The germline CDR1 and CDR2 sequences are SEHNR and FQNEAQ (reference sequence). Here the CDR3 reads CASSLGTNEKLFF. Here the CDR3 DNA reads TGTGCCAGCAGCTTAGGGACTAATGAAAAACTGTTTTTT.

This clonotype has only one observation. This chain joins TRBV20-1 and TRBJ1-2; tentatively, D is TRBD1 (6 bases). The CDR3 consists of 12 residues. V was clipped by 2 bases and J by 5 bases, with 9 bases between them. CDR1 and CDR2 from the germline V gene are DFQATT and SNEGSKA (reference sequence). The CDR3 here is CSARSGAYGYTF. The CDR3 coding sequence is TGCAGTGCTAGATCGGGGGCGTATGGCTACACCTTC.

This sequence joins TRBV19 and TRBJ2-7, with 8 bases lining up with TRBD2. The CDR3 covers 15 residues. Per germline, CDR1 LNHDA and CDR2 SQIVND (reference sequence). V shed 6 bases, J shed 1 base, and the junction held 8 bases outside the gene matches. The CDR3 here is CASSPSGGGSYEQYF. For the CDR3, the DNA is TGTGCCAGTAGCCCATCGGGGGGGGGATCCTACGAGCAGTACTTC.

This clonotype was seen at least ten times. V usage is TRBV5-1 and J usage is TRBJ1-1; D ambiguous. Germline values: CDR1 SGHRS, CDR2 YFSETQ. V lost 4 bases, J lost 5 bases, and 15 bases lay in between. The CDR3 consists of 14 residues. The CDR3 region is CASSLTGRGTEAFF. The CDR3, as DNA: TGCGCCAGCAGCCTAACGGGGAGAGGGACTGAAGCTTTCTTT.

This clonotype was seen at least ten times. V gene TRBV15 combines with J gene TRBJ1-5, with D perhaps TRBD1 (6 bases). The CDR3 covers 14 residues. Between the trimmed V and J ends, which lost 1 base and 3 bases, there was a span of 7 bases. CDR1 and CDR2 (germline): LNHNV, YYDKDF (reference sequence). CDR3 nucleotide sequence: TGTGCCACCAGCAGAGGACAGGCCAATCAGCCCCAGCATTTT. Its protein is CATSRGQANQPQHF. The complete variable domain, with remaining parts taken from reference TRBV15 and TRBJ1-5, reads DAMVIQNPRYQVTQFGKPVTLSCSQTLNHNVMYWYQQKSSQAPKLLFHYYDKDFNNEADTPDNFQSRRPNTSFCFLDIRSPGLGDTAMYLCATSRGQANQPQHFGDGTRLSIL.

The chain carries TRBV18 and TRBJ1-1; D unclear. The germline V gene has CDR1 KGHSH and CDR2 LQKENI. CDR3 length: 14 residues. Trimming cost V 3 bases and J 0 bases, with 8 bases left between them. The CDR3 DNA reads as TGTGCCAGCTCACCGATCCTCTTGAACACTGAAGCTTTCTTT. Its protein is CASSPILLNTEAFF.

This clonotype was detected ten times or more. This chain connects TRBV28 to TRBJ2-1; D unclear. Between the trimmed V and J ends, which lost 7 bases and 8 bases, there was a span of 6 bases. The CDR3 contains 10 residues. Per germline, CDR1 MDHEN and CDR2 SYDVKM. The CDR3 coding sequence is TGTGCCAGCAAAGATGATGAGCAGTTCTTC. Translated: CASKDDEQFF.

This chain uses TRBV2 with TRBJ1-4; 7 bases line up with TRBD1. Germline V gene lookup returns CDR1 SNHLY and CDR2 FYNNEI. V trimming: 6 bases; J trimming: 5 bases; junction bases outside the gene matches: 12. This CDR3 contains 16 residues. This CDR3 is CASSAGTATGNEKLFF. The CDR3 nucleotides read TGTGCCAGCAGCGCCGGGACAGCCACTGGCAATGAAAAACTGTTTTTT.

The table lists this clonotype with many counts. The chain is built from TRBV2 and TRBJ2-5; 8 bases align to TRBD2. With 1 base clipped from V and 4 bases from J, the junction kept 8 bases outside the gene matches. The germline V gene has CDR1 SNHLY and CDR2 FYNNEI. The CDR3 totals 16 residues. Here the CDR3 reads CASSEDYVRGGETQYF. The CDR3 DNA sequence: TGTGCCAGCAGTGAAGATTACGTTCGGGGGGGAGAGACCCAGTACTTC. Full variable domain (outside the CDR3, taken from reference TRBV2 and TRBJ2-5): EPEVTQTPSHQVTQMGQEVILRCVPISNHLYFYWYRQILGQKVEFLVSFYNNEISEKSEIFDDQFSVERPDGSNFTLKIRSTKLEDSAMYFCASSEDYVRGGETQYFGPGTRLLVL.

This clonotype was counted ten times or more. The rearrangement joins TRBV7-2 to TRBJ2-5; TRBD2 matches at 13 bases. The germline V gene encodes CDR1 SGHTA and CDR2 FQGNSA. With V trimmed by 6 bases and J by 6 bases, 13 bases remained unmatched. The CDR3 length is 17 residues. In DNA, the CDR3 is TGTGCCAGCAGTGGGACTAGCGGGGTTGGAGTCGAGAAGACCCAGTACTTC. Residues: CASSGTSGVGVEKTQYF.